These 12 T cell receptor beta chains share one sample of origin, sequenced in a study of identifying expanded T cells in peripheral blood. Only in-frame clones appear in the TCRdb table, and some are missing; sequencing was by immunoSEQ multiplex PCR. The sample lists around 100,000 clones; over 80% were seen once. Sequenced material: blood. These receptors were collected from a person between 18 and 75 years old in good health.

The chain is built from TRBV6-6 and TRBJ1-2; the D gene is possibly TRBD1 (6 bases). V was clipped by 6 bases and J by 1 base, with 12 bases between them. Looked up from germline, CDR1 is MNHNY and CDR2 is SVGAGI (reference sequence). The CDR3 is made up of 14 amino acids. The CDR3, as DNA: TGTGCCAGCAGGGGTGACAGGTATAACTATGGCTACACCTTC. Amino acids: CASRGDRYNYGYTF.

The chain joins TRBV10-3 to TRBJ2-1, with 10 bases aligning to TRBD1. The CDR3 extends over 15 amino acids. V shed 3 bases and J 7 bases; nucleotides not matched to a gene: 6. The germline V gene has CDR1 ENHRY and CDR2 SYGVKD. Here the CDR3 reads CAISERGQGTNEQFF. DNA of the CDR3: TGTGCCATCAGTGAAAGGGGACAGGGGACGAATGAGCAGTTCTTC.

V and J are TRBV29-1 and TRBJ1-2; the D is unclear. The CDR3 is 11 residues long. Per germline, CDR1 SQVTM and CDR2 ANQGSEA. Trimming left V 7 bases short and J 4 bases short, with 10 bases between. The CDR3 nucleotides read TGCAGCGATGGATCCCCCTATGGCTACACCTTC. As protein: CSDGSPYGYTF.

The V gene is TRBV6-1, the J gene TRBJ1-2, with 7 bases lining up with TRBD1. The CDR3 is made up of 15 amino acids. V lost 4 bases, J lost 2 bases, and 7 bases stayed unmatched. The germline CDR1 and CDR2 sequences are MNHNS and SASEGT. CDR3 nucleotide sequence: TGTGCCAGCAGTGGAACAGGGGTCCTCAACTATGGCTACACCTTC. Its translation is CASSGTGVLNYGYTF.

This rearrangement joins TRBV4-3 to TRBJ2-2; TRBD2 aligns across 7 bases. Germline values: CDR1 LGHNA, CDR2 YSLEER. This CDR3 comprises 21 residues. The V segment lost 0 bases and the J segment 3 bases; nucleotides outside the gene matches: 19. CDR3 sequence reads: CASSQDLGGRGPEYYTGELFF. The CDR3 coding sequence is TGCGCCAGCAGCCAAGATCTGGGCGGGAGAGGCCCAGAATATTACACCGGGGAGCTGTTTTTT.

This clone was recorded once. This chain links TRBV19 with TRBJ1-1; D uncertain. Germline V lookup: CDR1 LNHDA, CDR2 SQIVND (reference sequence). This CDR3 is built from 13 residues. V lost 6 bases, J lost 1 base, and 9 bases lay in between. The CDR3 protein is CASRYNTNTEAFF. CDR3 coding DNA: TGTGCCAGTAGATACAATACGAACACTGAAGCTTTCTTT. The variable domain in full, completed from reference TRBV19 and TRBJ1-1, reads DGGITQSPKYLFRKEGQNVTLSCEQNLNHDAMYWYRQDPGQGLRLIYYSQIVNDFQKGDIAEGYSVSREKKESFPLTVTSAQKNPTAFYLCASRYNTNTEAFFGQGTRLTVV.

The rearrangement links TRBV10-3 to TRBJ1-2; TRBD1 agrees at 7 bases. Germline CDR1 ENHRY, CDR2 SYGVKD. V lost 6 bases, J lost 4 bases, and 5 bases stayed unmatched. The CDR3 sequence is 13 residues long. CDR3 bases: TGTGCCATCAGGGGGCGGGACAGCTATGGCTACACCTTC. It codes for CAIRGRDSYGYTF.

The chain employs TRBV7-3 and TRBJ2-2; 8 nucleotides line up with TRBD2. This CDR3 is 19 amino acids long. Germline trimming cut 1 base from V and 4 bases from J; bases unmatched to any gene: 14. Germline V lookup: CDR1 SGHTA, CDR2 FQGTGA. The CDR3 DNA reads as TGTGCCAGCAGCTTAAAGAGGGATGCGGGGGGACCGGGCACCGGGGAGCTGTTTTTT. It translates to CASSLKRDAGGPGTGELFF.

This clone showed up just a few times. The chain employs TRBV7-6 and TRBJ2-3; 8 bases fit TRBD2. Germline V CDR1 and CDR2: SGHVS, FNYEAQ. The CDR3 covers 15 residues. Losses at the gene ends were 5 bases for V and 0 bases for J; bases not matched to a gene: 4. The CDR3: CASSPRGGSTDTQYF. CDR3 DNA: TGTGCCAGCAGCCCCCGGGGGGGGAGCACAGATACGCAGTATTTT.

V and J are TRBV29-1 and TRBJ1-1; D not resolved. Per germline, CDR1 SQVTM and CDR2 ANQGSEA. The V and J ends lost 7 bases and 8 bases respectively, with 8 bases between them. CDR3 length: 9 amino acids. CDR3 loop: CSGGEEAFF. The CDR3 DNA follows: TGCAGCGGCGGGGAGGAAGCTTTCTTT.

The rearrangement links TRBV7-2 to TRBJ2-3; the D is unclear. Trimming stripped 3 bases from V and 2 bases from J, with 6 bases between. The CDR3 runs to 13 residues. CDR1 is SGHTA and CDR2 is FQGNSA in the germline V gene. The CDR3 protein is CASSLLHTDTQYF. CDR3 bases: TGTGCCAGCAGCTTGCTGCACACAGATACGCAGTATTTT.

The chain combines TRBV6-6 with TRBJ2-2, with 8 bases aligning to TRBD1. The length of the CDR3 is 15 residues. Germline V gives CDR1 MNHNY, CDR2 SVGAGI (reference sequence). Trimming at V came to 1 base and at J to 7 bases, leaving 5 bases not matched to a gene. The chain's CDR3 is CASSYLAGGIGELFF. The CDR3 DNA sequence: TGTGCCAGCAGTTACTTGGCAGGGGGCATCGGGGAGCTGTTTTTT.